The 19 T cell receptor beta chains below were found in one sample sequenced in a study of shared clonotypes between healthy human individuals. Sequencing was performed with immunoSEQ multiplex PCR; in TCRdb, only in-frame clones are kept and a portion is missing. The data show 2 million to 2.5 million clones, over 90% seen once. The material sequenced was naive CD4+ T cells from PBMCs. Subset denoted: CD45RA+ positively selected. Source of these receptors: a man between 18 and 35 years old in good health. Some clones in this sample may be carry-over from other donors' samples.

This rearrangement joins TRBV5-1 to TRBJ1-2; 7 bases are a match to TRBD1. The trim removed 1 base at V and 2 bases at J, leaving 5 bases unmatched. Germline V lookup: CDR1 SGHRS, CDR2 YFSETQ. The CDR3 is 15 residues long. This chain's CDR3 is CASSLTAGGNYGYTF. CDR3 DNA: TGCGCCAGCAGCTTGACCGCAGGGGGGAACTATGGCTACACCTTC.

This clone showed up just once. The chain uses TRBV11-2 and TRBJ1-1; 8 bases line up with TRBD1. The V gene's germline CDR1 is SGHAT and CDR2 FQNNGV. This CDR3 has 18 amino acids. Trimming cost V 0 bases and J 0 bases; bases outside gene matches: 9. This CDR3 is CASSLDLRTGSMNTEAFF. CDR3 sequence (DNA): TGTGCCAGCAGCTTAGACCTTCGGACAGGGTCGATGAACACTGAAGCTTTCTTT.

V is TRBV7-2 and J is TRBJ2-5, with D hard to call. The V gene lost 5 bases and the J gene lost 5 bases, with 6 bases spanning the gap. From germline, CDR1 is SGHTA and CDR2 FQGNSA. This CDR3 is 11 amino acids long. CDR3 loop: CASSVVETQYF. The CDR3, as DNA: TGTGCCAGCAGCGTAGTGGAGACCCAGTACTTC.

As for this clone: The sample carries other DNA sequences with the same CDR3. The rearrangement links TRBV7-3 to TRBJ2-7, with 8 bases lining up with TRBD1. Germline V gene data show CDR1 as SGHTA and CDR2 as FQGTGA. This CDR3 contains 13 residues. Trimming removed 4 bases from V and 5 bases from J; junction bases left unmatched: 4. DNA for the CDR3: TGTGCCAGCAGCTCAACAGGGGGGAACGAGCAGTACTTC. Protein sequence: CASSSTGGNEQYF.

About this clone: Other nucleotide sequences in the sample specify the same CDR3. The CDR3 reads CASSPTSTDTQYF. The DNA of the CDR3 is TGTGCCAGCAGCCCCACAAGCACAGATACGCAGTATTTT. This chain uses TRBV7-3 with TRBJ2-3; no firm D call. The ends were cut back, 5 bases at V and 0 bases at J, with 6 bases in the middle. The CDR3 has 13 residues. The germline CDR1 and CDR2 sequences are SGHTA and FQGTGA.

This chain links TRBV7-3 with TRBJ2-1; no clear D. Germline V gene sequence: CDR1 SGHTA, CDR2 FQGTGA. The CDR3 covers 14 residues. V was trimmed by 2 bases and J by 0 bases, leaving 5 bases between them. The CDR3 DNA reads TGTGCCAGCAGCTTACCAAGCTCCTACAATGAGCAGTTCTTC. This codes for CASSLPSSYNEQFF.

The chain is built from TRBV23-1 and TRBJ1-5; 10 nucleotides match TRBD1. TRBV23-1 is an ORF, and what it does is uncertain. The V segment lost 2 bases and the J segment 5 bases; nucleotides outside the gene matches: 3. CDR3 size: 15 residues. The CDR3, as DNA: TGCGCCAGCAGTCAACCTGACAGGGGGCATCAGCCCCAGCATTTT. This encodes CASSQPDRGHQPQHF.

This clone was recorded a few times. V and J are TRBV4-1 and TRBJ1-5; D gene uncertain. V shed 0 bases and J shed 7 bases, with 7 bases lying between them. The CDR3 consists of 13 residues. Per germline, CDR1 MGHRA and CDR2 YSYEKL. CDR3 DNA: TGCGCCAGCAGCCAAGACATTCCCCAGCCCCAGCATTTT. Its translation: CASSQDIPQPQHF.

This rearrangement joins TRBV7-2 to TRBJ1-4; a possible D gene is TRBD1 (6 bases). Between the trimmed V and J ends, which lost 5 bases and 4 bases, there was a span of 8 bases. Germline CDR1 and CDR2: SGHTA and FQGNSA. This CDR3 has 13 amino acids. Written as DNA, the CDR3 is TGTGCCAGCAGCCGGGGGCTTAATGAAAAACTGTTTTTT. Translation gives CASSRGLNEKLFF. Filled out from reference TRBV7-2 and TRBJ1-4, the complete variable domain reads GAGVSQSPSNKVTEKGKDVELRCDPISGHTALYWYRQSLGQGLEFLIYFQGNSAPDKSGLPSDRFSAERTGGSVSTLTIQRTQQEDSAVYLCASSRGLNEKLFFGSGTQLSVL.

J is TRBJ2-6 and V is TRBV19; perhaps D is TRBD1 or TRBD2 (6 bases each). V was shortened by 5 bases and J by 4 bases, with 12 bases between the two germline ends. Germline lookup yields CDR1 LNHDA and CDR2 SQIVND (reference sequence). This CDR3 is 15 amino acids long. The CDR3 loop is CASSPRGLGANVLTF. The CDR3 DNA reads as TGTGCCAGTAGTCCCCGGGGGCTCGGGGCCAACGTCCTGACTTTC.

This chain uses TRBV28 with TRBJ2-3; the D is unclear. The CDR3 is 13 amino acids. The V gene's germline CDR1 is MDHEN and CDR2 SYDVKM. Trimming shortened V by 3 bases and J by 2 bases, and 6 bases separated the two germline ends. CDR3 sequence (DNA): TGTGCCAGCAGTTTCAGGTTCACAGATACGCAGTATTTT. Protein sequence: CASSFRFTDTQYF.

The sample holds one count of this clone. Other nucleotide sequences from this sample produce the same CDR3. This chain uses TRBV18 with TRBJ1-5; D is ambiguous. There are 14 residues in the CDR3. The V gene's germline CDR1 is KGHSH and CDR2 LQKENI. With 6 bases removed from V and 0 bases from J, the gap between germline ends came to 9 bases. The CDR3 here is CASSPAFSNQPQHF. The CDR3 nucleotides read TGTGCCAGCTCCCCGGCATTTAGCAATCAGCCCCAGCATTTT.

The chain uses TRBV28 and TRBJ1-4, with 8 bases fitting TRBD1. Germline loops: CDR1 MDHEN, CDR2 SYDVKM. Unmatched junction bases numbered 9, after V lost 8 bases and J lost 7 bases. The CDR3 runs 14 residues. The CDR3 loop is CASETGVSGEKLFF. The CDR3 region has the DNA TGTGCCAGCGAGACAGGGGTATCCGGTGAAAAACTGTTTTTT.

The chain couples TRBV5-6 to TRBJ2-5; D is unclear. Trimming removed 2 bases from V and 2 bases from J, with 10 bases in between. This CDR3 has 14 amino acids. CDR1 is SGHDT and CDR2 is YYEEEE in the germline V gene. The chain's CDR3 is CASSFRAAQETQYF. The CDR3 coding sequence is TGTGCCAGCAGCTTTAGGGCAGCACAAGAGACCCAGTACTTC.

The CDR3 reads CASAFLEGQPQHF. The DNA of the CDR3 is TGTGCCAGCGCCTTTTTGGAGGGTCAGCCCCAGCATTTT. This sequence joins TRBV5-8 and TRBJ1-5; no clear D gene. This CDR3 comprises 13 residues. The V end was cut by 7 bases, the J end by 6 bases, with 14 bases between. The germline V gene has CDR1 SGHTS and CDR2 YDEGEE.

The V gene is TRBV5-1, the J gene TRBJ2-2; D might be TRBD2 (5 bases). Germline loops: CDR1 SGHRS, CDR2 YFSETQ. The CDR3 sequence is 15 residues long. V shed 1 base and J shed 6 bases, with 13 bases lying between them. In DNA form, the CDR3 reads TGCGCCAGCAGCTTGCTGGGGATCGGGGCCGGGGAGCTGTTTTTT. Protein sequence: CASSLLGIGAGELFF.

Turning to this clone: This sample includes further DNA sequences coding for the same CDR3. This chain joins TRBV7-3 and TRBJ2-1; the D call may be TRBD1 or TRBD2 (6 bases each). Germline-derived CDR1 and CDR2 are SGHTA and FQGTGA. Trimming shortened V by 2 bases and J by 4 bases, and 12 bases separated the two germline ends. The length of the CDR3 is 15 residues. The CDR3 nucleotides are TGTGCCAGCAGCTTAGGAGGGGGGACATACAATGAGCAGTTCTTC. This gives the protein CASSLGGGTYNEQFF.

The CDR3 region has the DNA TGTGCCAGCTCAGGGACTAGCGGGCGCTCCTACAATGAGCAGTTCTTC. Protein sequence: CASSGTSGRSYNEQFF. The genes are TRBV2 and TRBJ2-1, with TRBD2 matching 12 bases. CDR1 is SNHLY and CDR2 is FYNNEI in the germline V gene. CDR3 size: 16 residues. Trimming at V came to 8 bases and at J to 0 bases, leaving 5 bases not matched to a gene.

The chain links TRBV11-2 to TRBJ1-2; possible D gene TRBD1, 6 bases. The germline V gene has CDR1 SGHAT and CDR2 FQNNGV. Trimming cost V 4 bases and J 6 bases, with 15 bases left between them. CDR3 length: 14 amino acids. Written as DNA, the CDR3 is TGTGCCAGCAGCTCACGGAAGGGGGACCATGGCTACACCTTC. It encodes CASSSRKGDHGYTF.